The rows below give T cell receptor beta chains drawn from one sample of a study of cytomegalovirus exposure and HLA in healthy donors. Only in-frame clones appear in the TCRdb table, and some are missing; sequencing was by immunoSEQ multiplex PCR. The repertoire includes around 400,000 clones, about nine tenths of them detected once, and approximately 0.8% sits in the top ten. The sequencing input was PBMCs. The receptors stem from a woman aged 18-30 years in good health and CMV-seronegative. Each CDR3 is given with its conserved first and last residue. The D gene is left open where the match is weak. Not every row has a clone size; where given, it reads once, few, many or a size class.

clone size	V gene	D gene	J gene	CDR3 protein	CDR3 DNA
NA	TRBV19	TRBD1	TRBJ2-6	CASTKGQSLFSGANVLTF	TGTGCCAGTACCAAGGGACAGTCCCTTTTCTCTGGGGCCAACGTCCTGACTTTC
NA	TRBV5-4	TRBD1	TRBJ2-2	CASSGQGIPGTGELFF	TGTGCCAGCAGCGGACAGGGGATACCGGGCACCGGGGAGCTGTTTTTT
few	TRBV6-4	TRBD1	TRBJ2-1	CASSETGTGGNEQFF	TGTGCCAGCAGTGAAACCGGGACAGGGGGCAATGAGCAGTTCTTC
NA	TRBV7-9	TRBD1	TRBJ1-2	CASSTQGDRGSYGYTF	TGTGCCAGCAGCACACAAGGGGACAGGGGGAGTTATGGCTACACCTTC
NA	TRBV28	TRBD2	TRBJ2-3	CASSSGTSGGDTQYF	TGTGCCAGCAGTTCCGGGACTAGCGGGGGAGATACGCAGTATTTT
NA	TRBV6-1	NA	TRBJ1-2	CASSEGWGGALPNGYTF	TGTGCCAGCAGTGAAGGTTGGGGGGGGGCCCTCCCCAATGGCTACACCTTC
NA	TRBV18	NA	TRBJ1-2	CASSPLEGLSYGYTF	TGTGCCAGCTCCCCGCTGGAGGGGCTATCCTATGGCTACACCTTC
NA	TRBV16	TRBD1	TRBJ1-1	CASSPGTGLEAFF	TGTGCCAGCAGTCCCGGGACAGGTCTTGAAGCTTTCTTT
NA	TRBV28	NA	TRBJ1-2	CASSGQYGYTF	TGTGCCAGCAGTGGACAGTATGGCTACACCTTC
once	TRBV11-2	NA	TRBJ2-7	CASSFGPGVSSYEQYF	TGTGCCAGCAGCTTCGGCCCGGGAGTATCTTCCTACGAGCAGTACTTC
once	TRBV18	NA	TRBJ2-5	CASSPAQSGETQYF	TGTGCCAGCTCACCGGCACAGTCGGGGGAGACCCAGTACTTC
NA	TRBV9	TRBD2	TRBJ2-5	CASSVEGGPETQYF	TGTGCCAGCAGCGTAGAGGGAGGGCCGGAGACCCAGTACTTC